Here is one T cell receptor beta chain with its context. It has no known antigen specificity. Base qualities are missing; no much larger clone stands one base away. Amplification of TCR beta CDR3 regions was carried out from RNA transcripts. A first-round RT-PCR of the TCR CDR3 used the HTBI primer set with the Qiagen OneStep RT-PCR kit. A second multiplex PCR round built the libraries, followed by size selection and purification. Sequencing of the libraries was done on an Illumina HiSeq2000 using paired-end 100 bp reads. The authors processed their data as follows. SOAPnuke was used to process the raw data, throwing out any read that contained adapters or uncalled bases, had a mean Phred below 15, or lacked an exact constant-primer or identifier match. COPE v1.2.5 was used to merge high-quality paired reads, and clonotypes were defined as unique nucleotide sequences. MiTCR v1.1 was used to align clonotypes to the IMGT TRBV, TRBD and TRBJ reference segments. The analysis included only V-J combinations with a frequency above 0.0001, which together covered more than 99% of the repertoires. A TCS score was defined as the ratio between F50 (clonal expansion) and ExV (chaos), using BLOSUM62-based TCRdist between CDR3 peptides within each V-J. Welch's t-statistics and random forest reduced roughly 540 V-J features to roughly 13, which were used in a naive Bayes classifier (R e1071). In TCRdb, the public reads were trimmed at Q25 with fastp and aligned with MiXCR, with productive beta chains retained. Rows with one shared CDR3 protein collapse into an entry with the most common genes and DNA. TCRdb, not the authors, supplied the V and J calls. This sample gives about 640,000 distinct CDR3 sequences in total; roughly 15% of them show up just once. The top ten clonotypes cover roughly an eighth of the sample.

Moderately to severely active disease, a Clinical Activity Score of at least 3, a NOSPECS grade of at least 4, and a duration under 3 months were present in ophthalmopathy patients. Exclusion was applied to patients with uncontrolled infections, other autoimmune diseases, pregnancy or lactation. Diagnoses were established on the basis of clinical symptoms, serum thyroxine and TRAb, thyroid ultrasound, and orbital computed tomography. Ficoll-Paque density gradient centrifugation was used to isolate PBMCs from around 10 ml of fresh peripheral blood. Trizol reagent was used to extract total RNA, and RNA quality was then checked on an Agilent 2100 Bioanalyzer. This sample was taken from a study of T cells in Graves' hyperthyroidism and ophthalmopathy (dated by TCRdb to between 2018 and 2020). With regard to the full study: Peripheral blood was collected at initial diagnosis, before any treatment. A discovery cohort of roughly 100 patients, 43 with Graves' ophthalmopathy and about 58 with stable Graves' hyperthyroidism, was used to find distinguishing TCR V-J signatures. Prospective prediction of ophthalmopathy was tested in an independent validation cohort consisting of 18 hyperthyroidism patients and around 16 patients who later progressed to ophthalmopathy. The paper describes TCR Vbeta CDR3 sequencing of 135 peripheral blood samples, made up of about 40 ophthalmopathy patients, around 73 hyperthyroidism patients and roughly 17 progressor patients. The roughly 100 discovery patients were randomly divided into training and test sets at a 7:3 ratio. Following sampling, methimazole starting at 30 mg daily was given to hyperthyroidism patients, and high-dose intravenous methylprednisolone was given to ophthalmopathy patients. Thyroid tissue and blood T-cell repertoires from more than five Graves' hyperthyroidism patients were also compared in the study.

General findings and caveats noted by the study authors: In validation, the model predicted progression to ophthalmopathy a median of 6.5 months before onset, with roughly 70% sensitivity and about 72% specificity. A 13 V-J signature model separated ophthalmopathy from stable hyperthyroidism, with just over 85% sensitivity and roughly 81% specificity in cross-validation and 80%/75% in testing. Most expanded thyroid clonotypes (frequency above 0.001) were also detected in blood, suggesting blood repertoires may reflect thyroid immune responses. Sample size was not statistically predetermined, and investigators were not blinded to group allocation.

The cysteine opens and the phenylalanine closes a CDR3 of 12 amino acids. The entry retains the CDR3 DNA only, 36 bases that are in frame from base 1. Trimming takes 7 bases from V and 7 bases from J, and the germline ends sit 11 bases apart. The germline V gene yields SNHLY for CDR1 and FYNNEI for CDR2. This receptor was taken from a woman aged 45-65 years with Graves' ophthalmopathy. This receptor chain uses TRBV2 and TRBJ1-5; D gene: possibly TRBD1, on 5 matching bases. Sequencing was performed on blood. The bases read TGTGCCAGCAAGGTCGGGGGACAGCCCCAGCATTTT. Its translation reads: CASKVGGQPQHF.